This TCR beta chain was captured by sequencing in a study of regulatory T cells in long-lasting Graves disease. At the level of the study: The study enrolled newly diagnosed Graves' patients on antithyroid drugs under 3 months. Study-level points and caveats: Small numbers of samples may have cut accuracy.

Time point here: newly diagnosed GD, antithyroid drugs for less than 3 months. Preparation of the TCR library used RNA extracted from PBMCs. With iRepertoire HTBI primers and Arm-PCR of CDR3 regions, TCR beta libraries were built. TCRdb recomputed calls from the multiplex PCR reads with MiXCR, one row per CDR3 protein. The sample has 400,000 to 500,000 distinct CDR3 sequences, 14% seen once. Comment on this clonotype: Its antigen is still unknown. One end of the junction does not line up with germline, which may come from a read error.

The V gene's germline CDR1 is SGHRS and CDR2 YFSETQ. There are 14 residues in the CDR3. These data were also reused for a study on T cells in Graves' hyperthyroidism and ophthalmopathy. From that report: The model identified upcoming ophthalmopathy a median approximately 6.4 months ahead of onset.

The chain recombines TRBV5-1 with TRBJ2-5; TRBD2 agrees at 7 bases. This sequence originates from a woman in her fifties or sixties with Graves disease. The material sequenced was peripheral blood mononuclear cells (PBMCs), taken at new diagnosis, from a patient treated with antithyroid drugs. DNA for the CDR3: TGTGCCAGCAGTTTGGGGGGGGACCAAGAGACCCAGTACTTC. Translated, it gives CASSLGGDQETQYF.